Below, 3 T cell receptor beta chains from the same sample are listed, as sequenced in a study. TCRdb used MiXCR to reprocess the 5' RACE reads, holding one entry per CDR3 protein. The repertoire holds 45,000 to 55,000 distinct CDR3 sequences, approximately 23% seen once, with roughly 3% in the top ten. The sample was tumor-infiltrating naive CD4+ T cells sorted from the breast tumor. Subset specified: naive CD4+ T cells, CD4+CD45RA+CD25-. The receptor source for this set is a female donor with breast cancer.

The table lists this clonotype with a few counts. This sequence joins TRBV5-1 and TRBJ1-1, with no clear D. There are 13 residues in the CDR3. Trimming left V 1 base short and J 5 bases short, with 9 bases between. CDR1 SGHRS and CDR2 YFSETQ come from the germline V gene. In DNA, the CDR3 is TGCGCCAGCAGCTTGTTGGTTTCGACTGAAGCTTTCTTT. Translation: CASSLLVSTEAFF.

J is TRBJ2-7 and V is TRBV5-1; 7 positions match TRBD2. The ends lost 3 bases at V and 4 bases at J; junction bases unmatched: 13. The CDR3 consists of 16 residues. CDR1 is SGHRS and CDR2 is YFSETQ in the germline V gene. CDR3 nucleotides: TGCGCCAGCAGCTCGCCTTTGGGCGGGAGTGGGTACGAGCAGTACTTC. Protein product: CASSSPLGGSGYEQYF.

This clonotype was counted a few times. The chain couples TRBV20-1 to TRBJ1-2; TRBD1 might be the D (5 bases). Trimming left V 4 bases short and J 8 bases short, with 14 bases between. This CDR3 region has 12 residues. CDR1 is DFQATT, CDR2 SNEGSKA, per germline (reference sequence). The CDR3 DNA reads TGCAGTGCTAAGACAGTCGGTGACGGCTACACCTTC. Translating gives CSAKTVGDGYTF.